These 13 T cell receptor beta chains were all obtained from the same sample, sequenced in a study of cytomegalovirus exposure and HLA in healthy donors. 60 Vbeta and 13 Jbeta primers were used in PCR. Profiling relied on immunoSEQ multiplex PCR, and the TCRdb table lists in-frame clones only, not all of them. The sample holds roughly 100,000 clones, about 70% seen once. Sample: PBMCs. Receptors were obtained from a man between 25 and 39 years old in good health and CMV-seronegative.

The CDR3: CASSGQGTTNEKLFF. Written as DNA, the CDR3 is TGTGCCAGCAGTGGACAGGGAACAACTAATGAAAAACTGTTTTTT. The chain is built from TRBV2 and TRBJ1-4; 7 nucleotides line up with TRBD1. The CDR3 contains 15 residues. Trimming took 4 bases from V and 0 from J; bases not matched to a gene: 2. Germline V lookup: CDR1 SNHLY, CDR2 FYNNEI.

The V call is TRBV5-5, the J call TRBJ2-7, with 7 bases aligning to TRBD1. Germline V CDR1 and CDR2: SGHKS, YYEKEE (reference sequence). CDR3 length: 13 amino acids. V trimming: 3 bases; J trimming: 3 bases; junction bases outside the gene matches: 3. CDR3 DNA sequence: TGTGCCAGCAGCTCGACAGGGCTCTACGAGCAGTACTTC. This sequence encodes CASSSTGLYEQYF.

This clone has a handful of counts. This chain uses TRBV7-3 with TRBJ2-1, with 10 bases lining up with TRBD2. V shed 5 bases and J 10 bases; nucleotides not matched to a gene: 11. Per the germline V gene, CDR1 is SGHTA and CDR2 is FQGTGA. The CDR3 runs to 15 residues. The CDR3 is CASSPLAGEGGEQFF. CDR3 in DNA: TGTGCCAGCAGCCCGCTAGCGGGAGAAGGAGGGGAGCAGTTCTTC.

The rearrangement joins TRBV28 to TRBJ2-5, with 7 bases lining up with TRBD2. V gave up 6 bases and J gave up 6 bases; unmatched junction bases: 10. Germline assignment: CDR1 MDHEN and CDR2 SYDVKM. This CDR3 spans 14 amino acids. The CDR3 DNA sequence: TGTGCCAGCAGCGCTGCCGGGGGGAGAAAGACCCAGTACTTC. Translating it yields CASSAAGGRKTQYF.

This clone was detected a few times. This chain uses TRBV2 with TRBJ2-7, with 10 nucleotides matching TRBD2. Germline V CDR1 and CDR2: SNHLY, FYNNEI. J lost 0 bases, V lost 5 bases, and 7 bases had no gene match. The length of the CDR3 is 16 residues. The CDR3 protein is CASSYGGLAVSYEQYF. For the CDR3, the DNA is TGTGCCAGCAGTTACGGAGGACTAGCGGTCTCCTACGAGCAGTACTTC. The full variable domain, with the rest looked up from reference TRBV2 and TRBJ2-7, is EPEVTQTPSHQVTQMGQEVILRCVPISNHLYFYWYRQILGQKVEFLVSFYNNEISEKSEIFDDQFSVERPDGSNFTLKIRSTKLEDSAMYFCASSYGGLAVSYEQYFGPGTRLTVT.

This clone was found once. The CDR3 loop is CASTTTQVEQPQHF. CDR3 nucleotide sequence: TGTGCCAGCACAACTACCCAAGTAGAGCAGCCCCAGCATTTT. The gene calls are TRBV6-5 and TRBJ1-5; D remains ambiguous. V was shortened by 7 bases and J by 7 bases, with 17 bases between the two germline ends. CDR1 and CDR2 (germline): MNHEY, SVGAGI. CDR3 length: 14 amino acids.

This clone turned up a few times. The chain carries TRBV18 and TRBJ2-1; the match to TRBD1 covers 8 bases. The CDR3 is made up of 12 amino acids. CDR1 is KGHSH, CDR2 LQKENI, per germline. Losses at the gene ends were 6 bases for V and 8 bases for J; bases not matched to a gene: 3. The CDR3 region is CASSTGVDEQFF. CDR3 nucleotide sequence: TGTGCCAGCTCGACAGGGGTGGATGAGCAGTTCTTC. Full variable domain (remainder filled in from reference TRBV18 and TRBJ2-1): NAGVMQNPRHLVRRRGQEARLRCSPMKGHSHVYWYRQLPEEGLKFMVYLQKENIIDESGMPKERFSAEFPKEGPSILRIQQVVRGDSAAYFCASSTGVDEQFFGPGTRLTVL.

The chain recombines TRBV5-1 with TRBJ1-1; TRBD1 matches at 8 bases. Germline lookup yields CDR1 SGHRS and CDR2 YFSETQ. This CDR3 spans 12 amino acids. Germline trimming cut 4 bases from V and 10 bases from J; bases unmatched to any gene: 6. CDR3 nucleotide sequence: TGCGCCAGCAGCCCACAGGGGGAAGGAGCTTTCTTT. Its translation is CASSPQGEGAFF.

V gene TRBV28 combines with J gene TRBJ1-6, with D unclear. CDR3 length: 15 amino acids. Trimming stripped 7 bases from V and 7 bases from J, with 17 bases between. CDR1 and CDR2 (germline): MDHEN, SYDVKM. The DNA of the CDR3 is TGTGCCAGCACCCGGGAGGCTTTAGGAAATTCACCCCTCCACTTT. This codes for CASTREALGNSPLHF.

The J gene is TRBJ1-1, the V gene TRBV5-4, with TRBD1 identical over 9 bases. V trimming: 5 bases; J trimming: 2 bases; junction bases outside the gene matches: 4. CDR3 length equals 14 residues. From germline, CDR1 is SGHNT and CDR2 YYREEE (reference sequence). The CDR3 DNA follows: TGTGCCAGCAGATCGGGACAGGGTAACACTGAAGCTTTCTTT. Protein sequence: CASRSGQGNTEAFF.

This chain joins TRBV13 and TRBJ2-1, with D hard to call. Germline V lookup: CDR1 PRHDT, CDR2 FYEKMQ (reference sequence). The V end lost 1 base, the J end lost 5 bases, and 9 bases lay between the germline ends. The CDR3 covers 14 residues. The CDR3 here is CASSLASANNEQFF. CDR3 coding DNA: TGTGCCAGCAGCTTAGCCTCTGCGAACAATGAGCAGTTCTTC.

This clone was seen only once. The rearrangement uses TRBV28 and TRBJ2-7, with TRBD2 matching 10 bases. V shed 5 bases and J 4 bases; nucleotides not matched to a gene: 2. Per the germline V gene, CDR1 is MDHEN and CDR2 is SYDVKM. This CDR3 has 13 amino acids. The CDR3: CASSPSGRYEQYF. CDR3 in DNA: TGTGCCAGCAGTCCTAGCGGGAGATACGAGCAGTACTTC.

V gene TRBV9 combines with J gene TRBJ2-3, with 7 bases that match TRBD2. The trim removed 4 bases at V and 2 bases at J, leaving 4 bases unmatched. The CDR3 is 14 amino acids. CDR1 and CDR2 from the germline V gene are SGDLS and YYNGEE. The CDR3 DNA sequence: TGTGCCAGCAGCAACCGGGACTACACAGATACGCAGTATTTT. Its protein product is CASSNRDYTDTQYF.